This T cell receptor beta chain was observed in a study of persistence of HIV-infected CD4 T cells. Study overall: The sample holds CD4+ T cells responsive to CMV or HIV-1 Gag. Study-wide results and limits: Rare CMV-responding cells carrying HIV-1 proviruses were not analyzed separately for TCR.

This was the immunoSEQ version 4 assay in survey mode. Genomic DNA was diluted to 10 ng/uL, up to about 1 ug per sample. Using immunoSEQ multiplex PCR, the repertoire was profiled, and TCRdb retains in-frame clones only, with some absent. The sample has some 48,000 clones, about 81% seen once. Stimulation used about 9.5 ug/mL lysate from CMV-infected fibroblasts. CD40L-negative CD69-negative CD45RO-high memory CD4+ T cells were sorted as populations depleted of antigen-responding cells. For roughly 19 hours, CD8-depleted PBMCs received anti-CD28/CD49d costimulation, a CD40-blocking antibody and enfuvirtide. With respect to this clone: Its antigen is not identified.

CDR1 is LGHNA, CDR2 YSLEER, per germline. V lost 0 bases to trimming and J lost 5 bases; unmatched junction nucleotides: 6. This CDR3 is 17 amino acids long. This clonotype originated in an adult man with HIV who was CMV-seropositive. The specimen was CD4+ T cells sorted from PBMCs after approximately 20-hour stimulation, collected from a patient who received antiretroviral therapy. V usage is TRBV4-3 and J usage is TRBJ2-3, with 12 bases identical to TRBD2. The CDR3 reads CASSQDQPSGRGDTQYF. CDR3 sequence (DNA): TGCGCCAGCAGCCAAGATCAGCCTAGCGGGAGGGGAGATACGCAGTATTTT.